This TCR beta chain was obtained from a study of vaccination and CD4 T cells after COVID-19. Looking at the study overall: The interval from dose two to post-vaccine sampling had a median of roughly 72 days, and it ranged from 14 to 241. General study findings and limits: Clonotypes reactive to SARS-CoV-2 had a median that went up from roughly 21 to 40, but not significantly. A relatively small number of convalescent patients were studied, and no early post-infection timepoints were included.

The treatment is: roughly ten-day PBMC culture with coronavirus spike peptide pools or control peptides (ViraFEST assay). CD4+ T lymphocytes from the unexposed donor were collected before the COVID-19 pandemic (2011-2018). Using peptide pools, antigen-specific T cells were expanded in ViraFEST before TCRs were sequenced. The sample holds a few counts of this clonotype. The antigen is unknown. V dropped 4 bases and J dropped 0 bases, with 8 bases sitting between them. From germline, CDR1 is SGHNT and CDR2 YYREEE (reference sequence). There are 14 residues in the CDR3. The Oncomine TCR Beta short-read assay was applied to DNA of cultured CD4+ T cells. MiXCR was run by TCRdb on the PCR reads, yielding one entry per CDR3 protein. Of about 1,100 distinct CDR3 sequences listed, over 12% were seen once; the top ten hold about 54%.

The sequenced sample was CD4+ T cells from blood, cultured in vitro. The chain joins TRBV5-4 to TRBJ1-3, with unresolved D. The source of this sequence is a human donor in good health. The chain's CDR3 is CASSPGLSGNTIYF. The DNA of the CDR3 is TGTGCCAGCAGCCCTGGGCTCTCTGGAAACACCATATATTTT.